What follows are 27 T cell receptor beta chains derived from one specimen sequenced in a study of OX40 agonist ivuxolimab in advanced cancers. The assay was immunoSEQ multiplex PCR, and TCRdb's table has in-frame clones only and misses some. Of approximately 34,000 clones in the sample, roughly 88% were seen once. Sequenced here: CD4+ or CD8+ T cells sorted from blood, sampled in a trial of the OX40 agonist ivuxolimab. The source is an adult with an advanced solid tumor such as melanoma, head and neck, liver or kidney cancer.

This chain joins TRBV18 and TRBJ2-2, with 8 bases lining up with TRBD1. Germline assignment: CDR1 KGHSH and CDR2 LQKENI. The CDR3 covers 16 residues. V lost 5 bases, J lost 4 bases, and 9 bases stayed unmatched. As DNA, the CDR3 is TGTGCCAGCTCAAACGACAGGGGTCGTACCACCGGGGAGCTGTTTTTT. Translated, it gives CASSNDRGRTTGELFF.

V and J are TRBV2 and TRBJ1-4, with a weak D call TRBD1 (6 bases). Trimming cost V 3 bases and J 0 bases, with 14 bases left between them. The CDR3 has 17 residues. Germline assignment: CDR1 SNHLY and CDR2 FYNNEI. The DNA of the CDR3 is TGTGCCAGCAGTGATCGGCCGGACAGCTCAACTAATGAAAAACTGTTTTTT. It is translated as CASSDRPDSSTNEKLFF. Full variable domain (rest looked up from reference TRBV2 and TRBJ1-4): EPEVTQTPSHQVTQMGQEVILRCVPISNHLYFYWYRQILGQKVEFLVSFYNNEISEKSEIFDDQFSVERPDGSNFTLKIRSTKLEDSAMYFCASSDRPDSSTNEKLFFGSGTQLSVL.

The CDR3 protein is CASSLVRASSYEQYF. The DNA of the CDR3 is TGTGCCAGCAGCTTGGTGAGGGCTAGCTCCTACGAGCAGTACTTC. This chain joins TRBV5-5 and TRBJ2-7; possible D gene TRBD2, 5 bases. The CDR3 has 15 amino acids. Trimming removed 0 bases at V and 0 bases at J, with 10 bases between. Looked up from germline, CDR1 is SGHKS and CDR2 is YYEKEE (reference sequence).

The CDR3 sequence: CASSRSRGVDEQFF. The CDR3 nucleotides read TGCGCCAGCAGCCGATCCAGGGGCGTGGATGAGCAGTTCTTC. This chain links TRBV4-3 with TRBJ2-1; tentative D call: TRBD1 (6 bases). Germline V gene data show CDR1 as LGHNA and CDR2 as YSLEER. This CDR3 comprises 14 residues. V lost 4 bases and J lost 8, with 15 bases in between.

The chain couples TRBV2 to TRBJ2-3; 13 nucleotides align to TRBD2. V gave up 3 bases and J gave up 2 bases; unmatched junction bases: 2. Looked up from germline, CDR1 is SNHLY and CDR2 is FYNNEI. The CDR3 spans 16 residues. The chain's CDR3 is CASSEGLAGHTDTQYF. The CDR3 DNA is TGTGCCAGCAGTGAGGGACTAGCGGGGCACACAGATACGCAGTATTTT.

In its sample, this clone was seen once. This chain connects TRBV27 to TRBJ2-2; D is undetermined. V lost 5 bases and J 5 bases, leaving 6 bases between the germline ends. In germline, CDR1 is MNHEY, CDR2 SMNVEV (reference sequence). This CDR3 spans 12 amino acids. The CDR3 coding sequence is TGTGCCAGCAGTCACGGGACCGGGGAGCTGTTTTTT. Protein: CASSHGTGELFF.

This chain uses TRBV7-8 with TRBJ2-1; D call uncertain. The CDR3 extends over 17 amino acids. Germline V gene sequence: CDR1 SGHVS, CDR2 FQNEAQ. Trimming removed 4 bases at V and 0 bases at J, with 16 bases between. Here the CDR3 DNA reads TGTGCCAGCAGCTCCCCTCGGATAATCGGCTCCTACAATGAGCAGTTCTTC. As protein: CASSSPRIIGSYNEQFF.

The chain recombines TRBV27 with TRBJ2-7; a weak D match, TRBD1 (5 bases). Germline CDR1 is MNHEY and CDR2 is SMNVEV (reference sequence). The CDR3 is made up of 13 amino acids. Trimming pared 8 bases from V and 2 bases from J, leaving 13 bases between. The DNA of the CDR3 is TGTGCCAGCCGACAGAAATCGACCTACGAGCAGTACTTC. Translation: CASRQKSTYEQYF.

This clone was detected a few times. The rearrangement joins TRBV19 to TRBJ1-5; no reliable D call. Germline V gene sequence: CDR1 LNHDA, CDR2 SQIVND (reference sequence). CDR3 size: 11 residues. V dropped 10 bases and J dropped 7 bases, with 11 bases sitting between them. The CDR3 protein is CATGFDQPQHF. In DNA form, the CDR3 reads TGTGCCACAGGTTTTGACCAGCCCCAGCATTTT.

The genes are TRBV7-3 and TRBJ1-6; D remains ambiguous. Trimming left V 5 bases short and J 7 bases short, with 9 bases between. The V gene's germline CDR1 is SGHTA and CDR2 FQGTGA. The CDR3 extends over 13 amino acids. The CDR3 bases are TGTGCCAGCAGCGAGTCCCCGAATTCACCCCTCCACTTT. It yields the protein CASSESPNSPLHF.

The V call is TRBV2, the J call TRBJ2-3, with 7 positions matching TRBD2. V trimming: 4 bases; J trimming: 3 bases; junction bases outside the gene matches: 7. Germline CDR1 SNHLY, CDR2 FYNNEI. This CDR3 is built from 15 residues. This chain's CDR3 is CASSAMGGETDTQYF. CDR3 bases: TGTGCCAGCAGTGCGATGGGGGGGGAGACAGATACGCAGTATTTT.

The chain combines TRBV27 with TRBJ2-3, with D maybe TRBD1 (5 bases). V lost 1 base and J 2 bases, leaving 10 bases between the germline ends. Per germline, CDR1 MNHEY and CDR2 SMNVEV (reference sequence). There are 15 residues in the CDR3. The CDR3, as DNA: TGTGCCAGCAGTTTATGGGGCAGGGACACAGATACGCAGTATTTT. As protein: CASSLWGRDTDTQYF.

This clone is a singleton in its sample. The J gene is TRBJ2-5, the V gene TRBV10-2; D possibly corresponds to TRBD1 (6 bases). Trimming shortened V by 3 bases and J by 1 base, and 12 bases separated the two germline ends. The CDR3 is 15 amino acids. The V gene's germline CDR1 is WSHSY and CDR2 SAAADI. The CDR3 here is CASSDYLGGQETQYF. Written as DNA, the CDR3 is TGCGCCAGCAGTGACTACTTAGGGGGCCAAGAGACCCAGTACTTC.

The chain has TRBV27 and TRBJ1-2, with 7 bases identical to TRBD1. Germline loops: CDR1 MNHEY, CDR2 SMNVEV (reference sequence). J lost 1 base, V lost 6 bases, and 8 bases had no gene match. CDR3 length: 15 amino acids. Here the CDR3 DNA reads TGTGCCAGCAGGCGGCAGGGGACAGTTAACTATGGCTACACCTTC. This translates into CASRRQGTVNYGYTF.

The rearrangement links TRBV28 to TRBJ2-1, with D perhaps given as TRBD1 or TRBD2 (7 bases each). The length of the CDR3 is 14 residues. Between the trimmed V and J ends, which lost 6 bases and 5 bases, there was a span of 14 bases. Per germline, CDR1 MDHEN and CDR2 SYDVKM. The CDR3 DNA reads as TGTGCCAGCAGCTTCCAGGGGGGGAACAATGAGCAGTTCTTC. As protein: CASSFQGGNNEQFF.

This chain uses TRBV7-9 with TRBJ2-5; no firm D call. With the DNA end fitting TRBJ2-7 better, the J assignment may be wrong. CDR3 size: 12 residues. Germline V gives CDR1 SEHNR, CDR2 FQNEAQ (reference sequence). The CDR3 DNA reads as TGTGCCAGCAGCTCTTATGGCCACGAGCAGTACTTC. Translated: CASSSYGHEQYF.

The chain links TRBV12-5 to TRBJ2-7; TRBD2 might be the D (6 bases). CDR1 and CDR2 (germline): LGHNT, FRNRAP. V lost 0 bases and J lost 6, with 18 bases in between. The CDR3 totals 16 residues. The CDR3 sequence: CASGLVERLALIEQYF. The CDR3 nucleotides are TGTGCTAGTGGTTTGGTAGAACGGCTAGCGCTCATCGAGCAGTACTTC.

This chain connects TRBV11-2 to TRBJ2-1, with D unclear. The CDR3 runs 12 residues. Trimming took off 1 base at V and 6 bases at J, with 4 bases between the two ends. Looked up from germline, CDR1 is SGHAT and CDR2 is FQNNGV. The CDR3 nucleotides are TGTGCCAGCAGCTTAGCTCGCAATGAGCAGTTCTTC. Translation: CASSLARNEQFF.

The rearrangement joins TRBV27 to TRBJ2-3, with 9 bases matching TRBD2. Germline V gene data show CDR1 as MNHEY and CDR2 as SMNVEV (reference sequence). With 2 bases clipped from V and 2 bases from J, the junction kept 11 bases outside the gene matches. The CDR3 totals 18 residues. CDR3 region: CASSLTPFLAGPTDTQYF. In DNA, the CDR3 is TGTGCCAGCAGTTTAACCCCATTCCTAGCGGGGCCCACAGATACGCAGTATTTT.

V usage is TRBV28 and J usage is TRBJ2-2, with D possibly matching TRBD1 (6 bases). The CDR3 is 15 amino acids. V dropped 3 bases and J dropped 7 bases, with 15 bases sitting between them. Germline V CDR1 and CDR2: MDHEN, SYDVKM. The CDR3 DNA reads as TGTGCCAGCAGTTTCATGAACAGGGCGGACGGGGAGCTGTTTTTT. Amino acid sequence: CASSFMNRADGELFF.

The chain joins TRBV4-3 to TRBJ1-4; D unclear. The CDR3 is 13 residues long. V was cut by 3 bases and J by 3 bases, with 5 bases left in between. CDR1 and CDR2 (germline): LGHNA, YSLEER. DNA for the CDR3: TGCGCCAGCAGCCAGGTAGCTAATGAAAAACTGTTTTTT. It codes for CASSQVANEKLFF.

This chain joins TRBV28 and TRBJ1-5, with 8 bases that match TRBD1. The CDR3 has 14 amino acids. With 6 bases clipped from V and 2 bases from J, the junction kept 3 bases outside the gene matches. Germline CDR1 reads MDHEN; CDR2 reads SYDVKM. The CDR3, as DNA: TGTGCCAGCAGAGACAGGGGAGGCAATCAGCCCCAGCATTTT. It specifies CASRDRGGNQPQHF.

This clone has just a few counts. The V gene is TRBV7-9, the J gene TRBJ1-6, with D possibly matching TRBD1 (5 bases). Germline lookup yields CDR1 SEHNR and CDR2 FQNEAQ (reference sequence). Trimming cost V 6 bases and J 6 bases, with 15 bases left between them. The CDR3 is 15 amino acids. The CDR3 DNA reads TGTGCCAGCAGTCTAGGAGGGGCTGTTAATTCACCCCTCCACTTT. It codes for CASSLGGAVNSPLHF.

The rearrangement joins TRBV5-4 to TRBJ2-7, with TRBD2 matching over 15 bases. CDR1 and CDR2 from the germline V gene are SGHNT and YYREEE (reference sequence). V was clipped by 4 bases and J by 2 bases; unmatched bases: 7. The CDR3 is 17 amino acids. The CDR3 sequence: CASSPGTSGGLTYEQYF. CDR3 DNA sequence: TGTGCCAGCAGCCCCGGGACTAGCGGGGGGTTAACCTACGAGCAGTACTTC.

This chain uses TRBV27 with TRBJ1-4, with D tentatively TRBD1 (6 bases). The ends were cut back, 7 bases at V and 4 bases at J, with 16 bases in the middle. CDR1 and CDR2 from the germline V gene are MNHEY and SMNVEV (reference sequence). The CDR3 covers 15 residues. CDR3 residues: CASKTPGGFNEKLFF. The CDR3 coding sequence is TGTGCCAGCAAAACCCCGGGGGGCTTTAATGAAAAACTGTTTTTT.

Remarks on this clone: One end of the junction varies from germline; a read error may be responsible. The rearrangement joins TRBV7-7 to TRBJ2-1; 7 bases line up with TRBD2. The germline V gene has CDR1 SSHAT and CDR2 FNYEAQ (reference sequence). This CDR3 comprises 16 residues. The CDR3 nucleotides are TGTGCTAGCAGCTCCCTGGCTAGCGGAAACTACAATGAGCAGTTCTTC. Protein sequence: CASSSLASGNYNEQFF.

This rearrangement joins TRBV27 to TRBJ1-6; D gene uncertain. Germline loops: CDR1 MNHEY, CDR2 SMNVEV (reference sequence). The CDR3 has 13 amino acids. Trimming shortened V by 10 bases and J by 9 bases, and 16 bases separated the two germline ends. The CDR3 spells CATTPGVGSPLHF. As DNA, the CDR3 is TGTGCCACCACCCCAGGAGTCGGTTCACCCCTCCACTTT.